A single sample is the source of the 3 T cell receptor beta chains below, sequenced in a study of cytomegalovirus exposure and HLA in healthy donors. Sequencing was performed with immunoSEQ multiplex PCR; in TCRdb, only in-frame clones are kept and a portion is missing. Of roughly 100,000 clones listed, less than 95% are singletons. The sample consisted of PBMCs. The receptors come from a woman aged 18-29 years in good health and CMV-seronegative.

J is TRBJ1-1 and V is TRBV5-8; 10 positions agree with TRBD1. Per the germline V gene, CDR1 is SGHTS and CDR2 is YDEGEE. V shed 1 base and J 3 bases; nucleotides not matched to a gene: 6. The CDR3 is 16 amino acids. CDR3 sequence reads: CASSLPGDRGYTEAFF. The CDR3 DNA follows: TGTGCCAGCAGCTTGCCCGGGGACAGGGGATACACTGAAGCTTTCTTT.

This clone appeared once. The genes are TRBV10-2 and TRBJ2-4; 12 bases line up with TRBD1. CDR1 is WSHSY and CDR2 is SAAADI in the germline V gene. Trimming cost V 6 bases and J 8 bases; bases outside gene matches: 17. This CDR3 has 18 residues. In nucleotides, the CDR3 is TGCGCCAGCAGAGATACAACCGGGACAGGGGGCGACTGGTACATTCAGTACTTC. Its protein product is CASRDTTGTGGDWYIQYF.

This chain links TRBV18 with TRBJ2-3, with TRBD2 identical over 11 bases. The germline V gene encodes CDR1 KGHSH and CDR2 LQKENI. The J segment lost 3 bases and the V segment lost 4 bases, leaving 9 bases of the junction unmatched. The CDR3 consists of 17 residues. The CDR3: CASSRTETSGVTDTQYF. For the CDR3, the DNA is TGTGCCAGCTCACGTACTGAGACTAGCGGGGTTACAGATACGCAGTATTTT.